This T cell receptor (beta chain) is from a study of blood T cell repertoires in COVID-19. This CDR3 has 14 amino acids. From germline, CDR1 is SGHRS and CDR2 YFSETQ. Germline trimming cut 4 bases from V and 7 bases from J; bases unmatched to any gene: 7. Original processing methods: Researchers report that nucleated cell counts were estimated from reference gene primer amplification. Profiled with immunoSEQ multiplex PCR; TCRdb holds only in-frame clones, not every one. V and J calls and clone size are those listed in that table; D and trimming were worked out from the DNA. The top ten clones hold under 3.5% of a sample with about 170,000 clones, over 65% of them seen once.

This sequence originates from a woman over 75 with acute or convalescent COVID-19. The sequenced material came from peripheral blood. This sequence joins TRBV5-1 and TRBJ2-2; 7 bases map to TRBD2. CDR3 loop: CASSMTSWRGELFF. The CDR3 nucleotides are TGCGCCAGCAGCATGACTAGCTGGCGCGGGGAGCTGTTTTTT.